The source of this TCR beta chain is a study of T cell repertoires and HLA-DP antigens. As for the study in general: Two male donors and one female donor spanned ages 18-to-29 through 60-to-69.

With respect to this clone: Its target is unknown.

The length of the CDR3 is 18 residues. Trimming shortened V by 3 bases and J by 3 bases, and 21 bases separated the two germline ends. Germline V gene sequence: CDR1 SGHAT, CDR2 FQNNGV. Here immunoSEQ multiplex PCR was the method, and the copy in TCRdb shows in-frame clones only, minus some. The data show fewer than 95,000 clones, around 86% seen once. Sequenced input: CD4+ T cells from PBMCs. V is TRBV11-2 and J is TRBJ1-3; D not resolved. This TCR was sampled from a man aged 45-60 years in good health and CMV-seronegative. Here the CDR3 reads CASSLVYRAARNGNTIYF. CDR3 nucleotides: TGTGCCAGCAGCTTGGTTTATCGGGCAGCGCGTAATGGAAACACCATATATTTT.